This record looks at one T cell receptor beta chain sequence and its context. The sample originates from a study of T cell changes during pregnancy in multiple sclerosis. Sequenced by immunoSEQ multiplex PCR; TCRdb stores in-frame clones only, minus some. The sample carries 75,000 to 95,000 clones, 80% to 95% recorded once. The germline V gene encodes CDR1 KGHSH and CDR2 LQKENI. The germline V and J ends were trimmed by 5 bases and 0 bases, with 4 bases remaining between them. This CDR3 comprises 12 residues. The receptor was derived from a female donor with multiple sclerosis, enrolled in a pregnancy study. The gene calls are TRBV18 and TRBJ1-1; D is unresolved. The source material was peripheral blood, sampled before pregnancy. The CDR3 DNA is TGTGCCAGCTCAGGAGTGAACACTGAAGCTTTCTTT. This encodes CASSGVNTEAFF.